Below, 13 T cell receptor beta chains from the same sample are listed, as sequenced in a study of blood T cells in healthy people across ages. Primers used in a second PCR of roughly 6 to 12 cycles were a sample-barcoded 5' primer and a J-beta primer mix. A single record per CDR3 protein comes from TCRdb applying MiXCR to the 5' RACE reads. The sample has over 1,300,000 distinct CDR3 sequences, approximately 60% seen once. The sample consisted of blood. These receptors came from a young man in good health.

The chain joins TRBV6-1 to TRBJ2-2; a possible D gene is TRBD1 (5 bases). Trimming took 10 bases from V and 6 from J, leaving 12 bases between them. The CDR3 totals 12 residues. The germline V gene has CDR1 MNHNS and CDR2 SASEGT. The CDR3 DNA reads as TGTGCCAACCGGCCAGGGCCCGGGGAGCTGTTTTTT. It yields the protein CANRPGPGELFF.

The chain couples TRBV27 to TRBJ1-1; no clear D. The germline V and J ends were trimmed by 7 bases and 0 bases, with 18 bases remaining between them. CDR3 length: 16 residues. Germline-derived CDR1 and CDR2 are MNHEY and SMNVEV (reference sequence). The CDR3 nucleotides read TGTGCCAGCAACTCGTTGGATGGGAGTATGAACACTGAAGCTTTCTTT. This encodes CASNSLDGSMNTEAFF.

CDR3 nucleotide sequence: TGTGCCAGCAGTGACCCAAGAGGTTATGGCTACACCTTC. Its translation is CASSDPRGYGYTF. J is TRBJ1-2 and V is TRBV28; D remains ambiguous. The germline gives CDR1 MDHEN, CDR2 SYDVKM. The CDR3 has 13 amino acids. Between the trimmed V and J ends, which lost 5 bases and 5 bases, there was a span of 12 bases.

The V call is TRBV28, the J call TRBJ1-5; 7 bases agree with TRBD1. Germline V gene lookup returns CDR1 MDHEN and CDR2 SYDVKM. This CDR3 has 15 residues. Trimming cost V 6 bases and J 6 bases; bases outside gene matches: 11. CDR3 sequence: CASSPLDRDSQPQHF. The DNA for the CDR3 is TGTGCCAGCAGCCCTCTTGACAGGGACAGTCAGCCCCAGCATTTT.

V and J are TRBV2 and TRBJ1-1; D is ambiguous. Trimming took 1 base from V and 0 from J, leaving 9 bases between them. Germline V gene lookup returns CDR1 SNHLY and CDR2 FYNNEI. This CDR3 contains 15 residues. The CDR3 DNA is TGTGCCAGCAGTGAAGGAGGACGGATGAACACTGAAGCTTTCTTT. Its translation is CASSEGGRMNTEAFF.

The V and J genes are TRBV27 and TRBJ2-7, with D possibly called TRBD1 or TRBD2 (5 bases each). Deletions cut 1 base from V and 2 bases from J, with 9 bases between. Germline assignment: CDR1 MNHEY and CDR2 SMNVEV (reference sequence). The CDR3 consists of 14 residues. The CDR3: CASSLYGGTYEQYF. The DNA of the CDR3 is TGTGCCAGCAGTTTATATGGGGGTACCTACGAGCAGTACTTC.

This chain uses TRBV20-1 with TRBJ1-2, with D possibly matching TRBD1 (5 bases). Between the trimmed V and J ends, which lost 6 bases and 7 bases, there was a span of 24 bases. Germline V lookup: CDR1 DFQATT, CDR2 SNEGSKA (reference sequence). This CDR3 is 15 amino acids long. CDR3 sequence reads: CSAGQILGRRGGYTF. CDR3 DNA: TGCAGTGCCGGGCAAATCCTGGGGCGGCGAGGTGGCTACACCTTC.

The chain uses TRBV25-1 and TRBJ2-3; 8 positions agree with TRBD2. V was pared by 5 bases and J by 7 bases, with 8 bases of the junction left unmatched. The germline CDR1 and CDR2 sequences are MGHDK and SYGVNS. The CDR3 is 14 amino acids. The CDR3 coding sequence is TGTGCCAGCAGTCAAGCGGGAGATCGAAATACGCAGTATTTT. Translated, it gives CASSQAGDRNTQYF.

The sample holds a few counts of this clonotype. The gene calls are TRBV12-3 or TRBV12-4 and TRBJ2-1; the match to TRBD2 covers 11 bases. The CDR3 is 15 amino acids. Trimming at V came to 7 bases and at J to 9 bases, leaving 11 bases not matched to a gene. CDR3 protein: CASTPELAGVTEQFF. The DNA of the CDR3 is TGTGCCAGCACCCCCGAACTAGCGGGGGTGACTGAGCAGTTCTTC.

The CDR3 reads CASSENIGLKRDTIYF. CDR3 nucleotide sequence: TGTGCCAGCAGTGAAAACATCGGGCTTAAGAGGGACACCATATATTTT. This chain uses TRBV2 with TRBJ1-3; D unresolved. The CDR3 contains 16 residues. Germline V lookup: CDR1 SNHLY, CDR2 FYNNEI. V gave up 2 bases and J gave up 8 bases, with 19 bases separating them.

This sequence joins TRBV12-3 or TRBV12-4 and TRBJ1-1, with D maybe TRBD1 (5 bases). The CDR3 sequence is 14 residues long. Trimming stripped 4 bases from V and 2 bases from J, with 11 bases between. The chain's CDR3 is CASSYRLSNTEAFF. The CDR3 nucleotides read TGTGCCAGCAGTTACAGGCTTTCTAACACTGAAGCTTTCTTT.

The V gene is TRBV6-5, the J gene TRBJ2-3, with 9 bases matching TRBD1. Germline CDR1 MNHEY, CDR2 SVGAGI. CDR3 length: 15 amino acids. Trimming at V came to 6 bases and at J to 1 base, leaving 5 bases not matched to a gene. The DNA for the CDR3 is TGTGCCAGCAGCCGGACAGGGGCCCGCACAGATACGCAGTATTTT. The encoded protein is CASSRTGARTDTQYF.

CDR3 nucleotide sequence: TGTGCCAGCAGCCCGATTTCGGGCAGGGGTAGAACTGAAGCTTTCTTT. Translation gives CASSPISGRGRTEAFF. The V and J genes are TRBV6-5 and TRBJ1-1; a possible D gene is TRBD1 (6 bases). Trimming took 6 bases from V and 5 from J, leaving 22 bases between them. This CDR3 spans 16 amino acids. The germline V gene has CDR1 MNHEY and CDR2 SVGAGI.